This T cell receptor beta chain originates from a study of blood T cell repertoires in COVID-19. Whole-study context: From the United States, Italy and Spain came samples of acute and convalescent COVID-19. T cells, B-cell-depleted T cells, or PBMCs supplied cDNA or gDNA.

The germline CDR1 and CDR2 sequences are MDHEN and SYDVKM. The CDR3 covers 13 residues. V was cut by 4 bases and J by 6 bases, with 13 bases left in between. In the original analysis: Nucleated cell counts were estimated from reference gene primer amplification. This table comes from immunoSEQ multiplex PCR, and its TCRdb copy is limited to in-frame clones, with some not included. That table gives V, J and clone size, and the DNA gave D and trimming. The table shows over 600,000 clones, with approximately 90% occurring only once. The receptor's source is a woman younger than 30 with acute or convalescent COVID-19. V is TRBV28 and J is TRBJ2-7, with D maybe TRBD1 (5 bases). Specimen: peripheral blood. The CDR3 DNA sequence: TGTGCCAGCAGTTCCAGGGCTTTTAGCGAGCAGTACTTC. It codes for CASSSRAFSEQYF.